This TCR beta chain comes out of a study of T-cell memory formation after mild COVID-19. Background on the study: Among the donors, TCR clusters were largely specific to each donor. Study-level findings and limits: Second-wave clones peaking on day 37 lacked confirmed SARS-CoV-2 specificity. Some clones that responded turned up in pre-infection memory, which suggests that cross-reactive memory joined in. A balance of CD4 and CD8 characterized clones contracting day 15 to 85, whereas later expanders leaned CD4+.

V lost 4 bases to trimming and J lost 9 bases, with 19 bases between them. The CDR3 is 14 amino acids. The germline CDR1 and CDR2 sequences are SGHRS and YFSETQ. TCRdb re-called the 5' RACE reads through MiXCR, storing one row per CDR3 protein. The repertoire consists of approximately 490,000 distinct CDR3 sequences, with approximately 20% occurring once and the leading ten covering approximately 13%. As concerns this clonotype: As yet, its antigen is unknown.

V gene TRBV5-1 combines with J gene TRBJ1-2, with D perhaps TRBD1 (5 bases). Material for sequencing was PBMCs or a T cell subset sorted from them (not recorded which). The clonotype comes from an adult woman who had mild COVID-19 (a few samples of this study predate the infection). Cell type and time point are not known. CDR3 nucleotides: TGCGCCAGCAGCGGGACGGGTCGGACGGAGAGCTACACCTTC. This sequence encodes CASSGTGRTESYTF.